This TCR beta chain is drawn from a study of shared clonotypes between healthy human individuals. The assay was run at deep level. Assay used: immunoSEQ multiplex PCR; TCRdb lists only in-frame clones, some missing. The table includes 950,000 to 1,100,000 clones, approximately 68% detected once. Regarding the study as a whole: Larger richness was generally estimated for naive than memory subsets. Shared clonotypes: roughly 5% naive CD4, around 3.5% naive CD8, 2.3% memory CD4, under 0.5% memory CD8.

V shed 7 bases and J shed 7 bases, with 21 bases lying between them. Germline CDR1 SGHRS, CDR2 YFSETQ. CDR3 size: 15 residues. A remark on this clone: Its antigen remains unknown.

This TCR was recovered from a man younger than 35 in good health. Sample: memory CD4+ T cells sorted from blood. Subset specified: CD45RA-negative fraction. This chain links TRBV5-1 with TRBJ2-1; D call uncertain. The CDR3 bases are TGCGCCAGCGCCATCCCTCTTTCCGCGCAGAATGAGCAGTTCTTC. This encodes CASAIPLSAQNEQFF.